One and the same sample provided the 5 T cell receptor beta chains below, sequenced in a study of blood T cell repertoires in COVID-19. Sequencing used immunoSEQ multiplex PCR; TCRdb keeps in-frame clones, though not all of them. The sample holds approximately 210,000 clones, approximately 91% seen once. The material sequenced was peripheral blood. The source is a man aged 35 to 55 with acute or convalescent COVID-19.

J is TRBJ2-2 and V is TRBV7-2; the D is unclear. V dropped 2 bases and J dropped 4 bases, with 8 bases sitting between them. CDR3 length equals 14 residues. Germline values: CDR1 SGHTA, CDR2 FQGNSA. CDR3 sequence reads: CASSLFRGTGELFF. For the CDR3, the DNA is TGTGCCAGCAGCTTATTCCGAGGCACCGGGGAGCTGTTTTTT.

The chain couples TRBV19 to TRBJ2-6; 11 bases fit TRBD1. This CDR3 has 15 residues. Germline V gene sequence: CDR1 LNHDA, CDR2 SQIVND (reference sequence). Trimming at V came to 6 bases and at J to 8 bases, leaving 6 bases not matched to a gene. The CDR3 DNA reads TGTGCCAGTAGGGGGGGACAGGGGGAACCCAACGTCCTGACTTTC. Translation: CASRGGQGEPNVLTF.

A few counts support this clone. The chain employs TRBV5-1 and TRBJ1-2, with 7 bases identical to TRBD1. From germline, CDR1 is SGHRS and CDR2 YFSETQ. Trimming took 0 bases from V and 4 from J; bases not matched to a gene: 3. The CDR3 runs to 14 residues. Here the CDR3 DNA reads TGCGCCAGCAGCTTGGAGGGACAGTTCTATGGCTACACCTTC. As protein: CASSLEGQFYGYTF.

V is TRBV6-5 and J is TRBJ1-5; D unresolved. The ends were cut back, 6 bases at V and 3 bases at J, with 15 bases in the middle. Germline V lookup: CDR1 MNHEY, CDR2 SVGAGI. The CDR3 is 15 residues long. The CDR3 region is CASSLVAAPNQPQHF. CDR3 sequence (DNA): TGTGCCAGCAGCCTCGTAGCTGCTCCCAATCAGCCCCAGCATTTT.

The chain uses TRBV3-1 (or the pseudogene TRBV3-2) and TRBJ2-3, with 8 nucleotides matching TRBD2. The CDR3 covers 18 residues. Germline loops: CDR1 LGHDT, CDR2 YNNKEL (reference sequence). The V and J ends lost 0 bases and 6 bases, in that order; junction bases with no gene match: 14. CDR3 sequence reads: CASSQDRAQGGGLDTQYF. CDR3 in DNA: TGTGCCAGCAGCCAAGATAGGGCCCAGGGCGGGGGGCTCGATACGCAGTATTTT.